This TCR beta chain came from a study of shared clonotypes between healthy human individuals. About this clone: Its antigen is currently unknown.

Study conclusions and caveats: Clonotypes that were shared across a few donors made up approximately 5% of naive CD4 clonotypes. Rarefaction analysis demonstrated incomplete sorted-subset sequencing notwithstanding large depth. Among the subsets, naive ones generally showed larger estimated richness than memory ones.

CD8 cells classed as naive were CD45RO-negative and positively selected for CCR7, excluding terminally differentiated effector memory CD45RA+ cells. Recent vaccinations or acute infections were absent in the healthy HIV-negative adult donors. TCRdb keeps only in-frame clones here, not all; method: immunoSEQ multiplex PCR. The data hold around 700,000 clones, with about 90% observed a single time. The source of this sequence is a man younger than 45 in good health. Sequencing was carried out using naive CD8+ T cells sorted from blood.

CDR3: CASSLMTVPSNQPQHF. The CDR3 region has the DNA TGCGCCAGCAGCCTCATGACAGTCCCAAGCAATCAGCCCCAGCATTTT. The rearrangement joins TRBV4-1 to TRBJ1-5; tentatively, D is TRBD1 (5 bases). The CDR3 length is 16 residues. V shed 4 bases and J shed 1 base, with 14 bases lying between them. The V gene's germline CDR1 is MGHRA and CDR2 YSYEKL.